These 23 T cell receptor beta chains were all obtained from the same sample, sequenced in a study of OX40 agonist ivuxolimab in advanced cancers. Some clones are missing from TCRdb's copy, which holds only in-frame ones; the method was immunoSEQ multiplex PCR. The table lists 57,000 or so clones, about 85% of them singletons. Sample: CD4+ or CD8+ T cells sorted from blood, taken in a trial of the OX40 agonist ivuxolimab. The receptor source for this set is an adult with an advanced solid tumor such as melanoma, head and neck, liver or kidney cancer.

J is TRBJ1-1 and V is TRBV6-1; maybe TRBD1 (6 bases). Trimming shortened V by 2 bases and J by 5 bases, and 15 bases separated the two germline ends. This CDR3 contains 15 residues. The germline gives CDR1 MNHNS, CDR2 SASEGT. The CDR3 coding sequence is TGTGCCAGCAGTGAAATAAGGGGGGGAAAGACTGAAGCTTTCTTT. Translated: CASSEIRGGKTEAFF.

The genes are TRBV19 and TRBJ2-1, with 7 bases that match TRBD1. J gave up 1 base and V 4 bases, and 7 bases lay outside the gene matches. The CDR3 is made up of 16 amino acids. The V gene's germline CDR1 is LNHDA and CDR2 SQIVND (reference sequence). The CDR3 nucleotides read TGTGCCAGTAGTAGACAACAGGGGTTATCCTACAATGAGCAGTTCTTC. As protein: CASSRQQGLSYNEQFF.

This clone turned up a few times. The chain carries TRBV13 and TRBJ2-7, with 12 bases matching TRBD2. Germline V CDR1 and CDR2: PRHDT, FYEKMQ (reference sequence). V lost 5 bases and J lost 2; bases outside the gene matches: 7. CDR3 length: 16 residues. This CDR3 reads CASSRLAGGSTYEQYF. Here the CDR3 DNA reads TGTGCCAGCAGCCGCCTAGCGGGGGGGAGTACCTACGAGCAGTACTTC.

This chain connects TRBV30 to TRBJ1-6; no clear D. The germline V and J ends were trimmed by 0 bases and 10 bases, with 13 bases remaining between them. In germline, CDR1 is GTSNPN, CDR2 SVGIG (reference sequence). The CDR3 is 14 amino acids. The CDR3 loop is CAWSVSLPNSPLHF. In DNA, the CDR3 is TGTGCCTGGAGTGTAAGCCTTCCCAACTCACCCCTCCACTTT. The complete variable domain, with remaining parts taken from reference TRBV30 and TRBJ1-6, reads SQTIHQWPATLVQPVGSPLSLECTVEGTSNPNLYWYRQAAGRGLQLLFYSVGIGQISSEVPQNLSASRPQDRQFILSSKKLLLSDSGFYLCAWSVSLPNSPLHFGNGTRLTVT.

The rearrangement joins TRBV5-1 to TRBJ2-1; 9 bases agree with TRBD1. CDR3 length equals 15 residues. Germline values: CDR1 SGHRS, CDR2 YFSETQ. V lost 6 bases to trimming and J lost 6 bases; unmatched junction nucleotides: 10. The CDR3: CASTQRVTGGNEQFF. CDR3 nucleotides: TGCGCCAGCACCCAACGTGTGACAGGGGGCAATGAGCAGTTCTTC. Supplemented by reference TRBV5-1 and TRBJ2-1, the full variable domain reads KAGVTQTPRYLIKTRGQQVTLSCSPISGHRSVSWYQQTPGQGLQFLFEYFSETQRNKGNFPGRFSGRQFSNSRSEMNVSTLELGDSALYLCASTQRVTGGNEQFFGPGTRLTVL.

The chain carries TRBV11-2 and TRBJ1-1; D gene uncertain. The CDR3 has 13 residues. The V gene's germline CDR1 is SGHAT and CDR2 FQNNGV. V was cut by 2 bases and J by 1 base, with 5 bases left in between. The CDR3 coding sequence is TGTGCCAGCAGCTTACAATCGAACACTGAAGCTTTCTTT. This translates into CASSLQSNTEAFF.

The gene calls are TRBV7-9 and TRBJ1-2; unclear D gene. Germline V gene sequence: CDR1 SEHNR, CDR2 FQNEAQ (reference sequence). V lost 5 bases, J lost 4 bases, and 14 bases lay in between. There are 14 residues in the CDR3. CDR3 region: CASSQDGGVYGYTF. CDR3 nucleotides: TGTGCCAGCAGCCAGGACGGAGGAGTCTATGGCTACACCTTC.

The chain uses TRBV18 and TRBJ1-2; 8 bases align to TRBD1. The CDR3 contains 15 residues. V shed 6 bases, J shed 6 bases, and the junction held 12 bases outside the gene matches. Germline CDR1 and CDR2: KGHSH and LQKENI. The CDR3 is CASSRNGAGGDGYTF. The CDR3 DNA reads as TGTGCCAGCTCCAGAAACGGGGCAGGGGGCGATGGCTACACCTTC.

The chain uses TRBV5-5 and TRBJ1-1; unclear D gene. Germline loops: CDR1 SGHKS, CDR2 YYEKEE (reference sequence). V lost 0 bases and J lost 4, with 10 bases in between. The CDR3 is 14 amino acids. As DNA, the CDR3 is TGTGCCAGCAGCTTGGCCTCAGGACTCACTGAAGCTTTCTTT. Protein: CASSLASGLTEAFF.

CDR3 in amino acids: CASRIEAGGSNEQFF. Written as DNA, the CDR3 is TGTGCCAGCCGTATAGAGGCGGGGGGAAGCAATGAGCAGTTCTTC. The chain couples TRBV19 to TRBJ2-1, with 8 bases lining up with TRBD2. Per germline, CDR1 LNHDA and CDR2 SQIVND (reference sequence). With 9 bases clipped from V and 6 bases from J, the junction kept 13 bases outside the gene matches. The CDR3 totals 15 residues.

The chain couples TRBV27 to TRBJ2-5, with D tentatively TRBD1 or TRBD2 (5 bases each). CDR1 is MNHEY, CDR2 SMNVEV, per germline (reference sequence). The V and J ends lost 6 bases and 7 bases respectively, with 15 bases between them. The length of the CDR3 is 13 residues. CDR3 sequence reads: CASSPGPRGTQYF. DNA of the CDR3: TGTGCCAGCAGCCCAGGGCCACGGGGGACCCAGTACTTC.

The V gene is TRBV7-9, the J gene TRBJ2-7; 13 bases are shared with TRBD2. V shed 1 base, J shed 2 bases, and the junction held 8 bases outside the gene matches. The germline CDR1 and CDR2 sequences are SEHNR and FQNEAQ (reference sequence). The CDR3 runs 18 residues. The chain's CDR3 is CASSLEGGGTSGAYEQYF. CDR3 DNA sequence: TGTGCCAGCAGCTTAGAGGGTGGTGGGACTAGCGGGGCCTACGAGCAGTACTTC. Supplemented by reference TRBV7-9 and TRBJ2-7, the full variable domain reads DTGVSQNPRHKITKRGQNVTFRCDPISEHNRLYWYRQTLGQGPEFLTYFQNEAQLEKSRLLSDRFSAERPKGSFSTLEIQRTEQGDSAMYLCASSLEGGGTSGAYEQYFGPGTRLTVT.

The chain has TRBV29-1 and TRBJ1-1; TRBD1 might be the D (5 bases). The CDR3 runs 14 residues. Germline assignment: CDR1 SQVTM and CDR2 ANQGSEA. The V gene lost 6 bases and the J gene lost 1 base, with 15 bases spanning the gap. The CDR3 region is CSVQPGLGNTEAFF. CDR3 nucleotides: TGCAGCGTCCAACCAGGGTTAGGGAACACTGAAGCTTTCTTT.

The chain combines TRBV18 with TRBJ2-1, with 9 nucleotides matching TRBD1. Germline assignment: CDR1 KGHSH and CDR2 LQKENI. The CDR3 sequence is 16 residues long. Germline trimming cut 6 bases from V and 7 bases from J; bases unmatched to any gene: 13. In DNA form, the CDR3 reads TGTGCCAGCTCCCTCGGAGGGACAGGGTCAGTGAATGAGCAGTTCTTC. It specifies CASSLGGTGSVNEQFF.

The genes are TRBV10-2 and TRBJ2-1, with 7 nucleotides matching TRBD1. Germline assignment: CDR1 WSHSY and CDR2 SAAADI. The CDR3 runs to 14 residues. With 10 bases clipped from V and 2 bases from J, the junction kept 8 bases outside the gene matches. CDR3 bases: TGCGCCACCGGCCGAGGGGGCGCCTACAATGAGCAGTTCTTC. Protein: CATGRGGAYNEQFF.

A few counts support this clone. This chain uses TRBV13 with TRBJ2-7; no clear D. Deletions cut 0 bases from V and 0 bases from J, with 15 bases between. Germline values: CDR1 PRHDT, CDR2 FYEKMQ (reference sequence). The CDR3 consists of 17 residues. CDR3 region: CASSLGDLGLSSYEQYF. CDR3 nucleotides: TGTGCCAGCAGCTTAGGCGATCTGGGTCTTAGCTCCTACGAGCAGTACTTC.

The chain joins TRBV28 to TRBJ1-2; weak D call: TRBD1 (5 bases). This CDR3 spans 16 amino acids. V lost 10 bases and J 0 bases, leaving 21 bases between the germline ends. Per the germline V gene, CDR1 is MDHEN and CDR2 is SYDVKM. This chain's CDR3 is CAINKRGLTSNYGYTF. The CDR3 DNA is TGTGCCATCAACAAGCGGGGCTTAACTTCTAACTATGGCTACACCTTC.

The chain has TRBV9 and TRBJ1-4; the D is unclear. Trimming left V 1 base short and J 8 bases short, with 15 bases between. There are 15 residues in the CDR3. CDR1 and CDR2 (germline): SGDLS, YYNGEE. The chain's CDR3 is CASSVNDRPGEKLFF. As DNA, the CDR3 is TGTGCCAGCAGCGTAAACGACCGCCCGGGGGAAAAACTGTTTTTT.

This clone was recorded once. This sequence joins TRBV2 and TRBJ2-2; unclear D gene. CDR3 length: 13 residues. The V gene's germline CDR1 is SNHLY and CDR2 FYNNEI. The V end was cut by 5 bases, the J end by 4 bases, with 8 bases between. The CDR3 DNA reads TGTGCCAGCAGTACACAAGGCACCGGGGAGCTGTTTTTT. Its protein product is CASSTQGTGELFF.

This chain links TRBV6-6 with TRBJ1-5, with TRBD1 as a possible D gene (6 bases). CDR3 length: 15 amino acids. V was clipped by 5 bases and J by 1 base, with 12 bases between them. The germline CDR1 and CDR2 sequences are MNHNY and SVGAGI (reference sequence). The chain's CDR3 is CASSHRRGSNQPQHF. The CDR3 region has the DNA TGTGCCAGCAGTCACCGCAGGGGAAGCAATCAGCCCCAGCATTTT.

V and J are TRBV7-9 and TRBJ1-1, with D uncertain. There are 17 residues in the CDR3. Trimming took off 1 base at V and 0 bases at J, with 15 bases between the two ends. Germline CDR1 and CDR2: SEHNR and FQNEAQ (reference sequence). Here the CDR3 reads CASSLGPGRRMNTEAFF. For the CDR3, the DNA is TGTGCCAGCAGCTTAGGTCCGGGAAGAAGGATGAACACTGAAGCTTTCTTT.

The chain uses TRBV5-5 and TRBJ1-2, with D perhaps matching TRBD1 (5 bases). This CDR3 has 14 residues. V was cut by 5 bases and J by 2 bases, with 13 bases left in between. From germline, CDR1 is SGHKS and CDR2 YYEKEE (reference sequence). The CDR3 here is CASSMSQGNYGYTF. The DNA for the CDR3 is TGTGCCAGCAGTATGTCTCAGGGCAACTATGGCTACACCTTC. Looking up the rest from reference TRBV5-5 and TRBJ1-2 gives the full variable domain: DAGVTQSPTHLIKTRGQQVTLRCSPISGHKSVSWYQQVLGQGPQFIFQYYEKEERGRGNFPDRFSARQFPNYSSELNVNALLLGDSALYLCASSMSQGNYGYTFGSGTRLTVV.

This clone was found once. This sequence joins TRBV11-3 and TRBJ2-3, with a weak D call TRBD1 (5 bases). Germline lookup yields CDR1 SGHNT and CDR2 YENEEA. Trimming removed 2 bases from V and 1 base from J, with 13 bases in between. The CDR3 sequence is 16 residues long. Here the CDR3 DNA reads TGTGCCAGCAGCTTAACTGGGGCTGGGCGCACAGATACGCAGTATTTT. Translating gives CASSLTGAGRTDTQYF.